Listed below are T cell receptor beta chains from one sample, sequenced in a study of cytomegalovirus exposure and HLA in healthy donors. Produced via immunoSEQ multiplex PCR; TCRdb's table is partial and in-frame only. The table includes about 120,000 clones, about 80% detected once. Material for sequencing was PBMCs. Source of these receptors: a man aged 30-40 years in good health and CMV-seropositive. Both conserved end residues are part of each CDR3. Each record gives: clone size, D gene, J gene, V gene, CDR3 protein, CDR3 DNA. D genes are given only for firm matches. The size of a clone is reported for some rows only, either as once, few or many, or as a class for expanded clones.

.	.	TRBJ1-5	TRBV28	CASSFGGYENQPQHF	TGTGCCAGCAGTTTCGGGGGGTATGAGAATCAGCCCCAGCATTTT
.	TRBD2	TRBJ2-1	TRBV29-1	CSVDGLAGGPSNNEQFF	TGCAGCGTTGACGGACTAGCGGGAGGGCCGAGTAACAATGAGCAGTTCTTC
few	.	TRBJ2-5	TRBV10-3	CAISGQQETQYF	TGTGCCATCAGTGGACAGCAAGAGACCCAGTACTTC
once	.	TRBJ2-5	TRBV25-1	CASSESGGTAQYF	TGTGCCAGCAGTGAATCCGGGGGAACAGCCCAGTACTTC
.	TRBD2	TRBJ2-3	TRBV4-2	CASSPGLSGGTDTQYF	TGTGCCAGCAGCCCCGGACTTAGCGGGGGCACAGATACGCAGTATTTT
.	TRBD2	TRBJ2-3	TRBV11-1	CASSLAGGLPDTQYF	TGTGCCAGCAGCTTAGCGGGGGGGTTACCGGATACGCAGTATTTT
.	.	TRBJ1-4	TRBV5-4	CASSWRAGEGEKLFF	TGTGCCAGCAGCTGGCGGGCAGGGGAGGGTGAAAAACTGTTTTTT
.	TRBD2	TRBJ2-2	TRBV4-3	CASSRALAGGETGELFF	TGCGCCAGCAGCCGTGCACTAGCGGGGGGGGAAACCGGGGAGCTGTTTTTT
.	TRBD2	TRBJ2-1	TRBV28	CASSLGLAGSYNEQFF	TGTGCCAGCAGCCTCGGACTAGCGGGCTCCTACAATGAGCAGTTCTTC
.	TRBD1	TRBJ2-7	TRBV10-3	CAISGYRQGSDEQYF	TGTGCCATCAGTGGGTATCGACAGGGGTCGGACGAGCAGTACTTC
.	.	TRBJ2-4	TRBV7-2	CASSSSMLAKNSQYF	TGTGCCAGCAGCTCATCGATGCTAGCCAAAAACAGTCAGTACTTC
.	.	TRBJ1-1	TRBV19	CASSLRTGPYEAFF	TGTGCCAGTAGTCTCAGGACTGGTCCGTATGAAGCTTTCTTT
.	TRBD1	TRBJ1-2	TRBV7-2	CASSWGTVGSYGYTF	TGTGCCAGCAGCTGGGGGACAGTAGGGTCCTATGGCTACACCTTC
once	TRBD1	TRBJ2-7	TRBV5-6	CASRRTGVGEQYF	TGTGCCAGCAGACGTACAGGGGTGGGCGAGCAGTACTTC
.	TRBD2	TRBJ2-1	TRBV5-1	CASSLELATYNEQFF	TGCGCCAGCAGCTTGGAACTAGCGACGTACAATGAGCAGTTCTTC
.	TRBD2	TRBJ2-1	TRBV4-2	CASSREGVKQFF	TGTGCCAGCAGCCGGGAGGGAGTGAAGCAGTTCTTC
.	.	TRBJ2-3	TRBV9	CASSVASSGTDTQYF	TGTGCCAGCAGCGTAGCTTCCAGCGGAACAGATACGCAGTATTTT
.	TRBD2	TRBJ2-1	TRBV4-3	CASSQEAIAGASYNEQFF	TGCGCCAGCAGCCAGGAGGCGATAGCGGGCGCTTCCTACAATGAGCAGTTCTTC
.	TRBD2	TRBJ2-7	TRBV28	CASISSPAGIYEQYF	TGTGCCAGCATCTCCTCCCCAGCGGGAATCTACGAGCAGTACTTC
.	.	TRBJ2-5	TRBV19	CASSIVAGLYSETQYF	TGTGCCAGTAGTATAGTTGCAGGGTTGTATTCTGAGACCCAGTACTTC
.	.	TRBJ1-1	TRBV19	CASSVRDSKAFF	TGTGCCAGTAGTGTACGGGACTCGAAAGCTTTCTTT
.	TRBD1	TRBJ2-7	TRBV9	CASSTGQGNYEQYF	TGTGCCAGCAGCACTGGACAGGGGAACTACGAGCAGTACTTC
.	.	TRBJ1-6	TRBV4-3	CASSHPARGSPLHF	TGCGCCAGCAGCCACCCGGCCAGGGGCTCACCCCTCCACTTT
medium-sized	.	TRBJ2-7	TRBV30	CAWSVADSYEQYF	TGTGCCTGGAGTGTCGCAGACTCCTACGAGCAGTACTTC
.	TRBD2	TRBJ2-1	TRBV4-1	CASSQGRLRLAGGDEQFF	TGCGCCAGCAGCCAAGGTCGACTTAGGCTAGCGGGAGGGGATGAGCAGTTCTTC
.	TRBD1	TRBJ1-6	TRBV7-9	CSSSLDRGQQLNSPLHF	TGTTCCAGCAGCTTAGATCGGGGACAGCAACTAAATTCACCCCTCCACTTT
.	TRBD1	TRBJ2-2	TRBV9	CASSARDRAMRTGELSF	TGTGCCAGCAGCGCCCGGGACAGGGCTATGAGAACCGGGGAGCTGTCTTTT
.	TRBD2	TRBJ2-7	TRBV9	CASSVGLAGTYEQYF	TGTGCCAGCAGCGTAGGACTAGCGGGAACCTACGAGCAGTACTTC
.	TRBD2	TRBJ2-7	TRBV18	CASSPPGLAGVGEQYF	TGTGCCAGCTCACCACCGGGACTAGCGGGAGTGGGCGAGCAGTACTTC
once	TRBD2	TRBJ2-7	TRBV28	CASTRTSGFYEQYF	TGTGCCAGCACGAGGACTAGCGGGTTCTACGAGCAGTACTTC
.	.	TRBJ2-3	TRBV6-6	CASRRQETSTDTQYF	TGTGCCAGCAGAAGACAGGAAACTAGCACAGATACGCAGTATTTT
.	.	TRBJ1-2	TRBV6-1	CASSDYDSGYTF	TGTGCCAGCAGTGATTATGACAGCGGCTACACCTTC
.	TRBD1	TRBJ2-3	TRBV7-9	CASSLDRGTDTQYF	TGTGCCAGCAGCCTTGACAGGGGCACAGATACGCAGTATTTT
once	.	TRBJ2-5	TRBV9	CASSVGQGYQETQYF	TGTGCCAGCAGCGTAGGCCAGGGGTACCAAGAGACCCAGTACTTC
.	TRBD1	TRBJ2-6	TRBV5-6	CASSLDRAGANGLTF	TGTGCCAGCAGCTTAGACAGGGCTGGGGCCAACGGCCTGACTTTC
.	TRBD1	TRBJ1-2	TRBV6-5	CASSPTGDYGYTF	TGTGCCAGCAGTCCCACAGGGGACTATGGCTACACCTTC